These 16 T cell receptor beta chains came from one sample sequenced in a study of tumor-infiltrating lymphocytes in primary liver carcinoma. From about 19-30 mg of unsorted bulk tissue, DNA and RNA were co-extracted together. From roughly 0.45 ug total RNA, TCR beta cDNA was generated with a primer in the constant region. Slightly modified ARM-PCR, run as three nested multiplex PCR rounds, produced the TCR beta libraries. TRBV1-TRBV30 forward primers paired with a C-beta reverse primer were used in the first two PCR rounds, which ran roughly 9 cycles each. TCRdb used MiXCR to reprocess the multiplex PCR reads, holding one entry per CDR3 protein. The sample has over 100,000 distinct CDR3 sequences; 55% to 70% are singletons. What was sequenced was tumor-adjacent normal liver tissue. These receptor sequences come from a woman aged 55-70 years with primary liver carcinoma and hepatitis B virus infection.

This clonotype has a handful of counts. A much larger clone sits a single nucleotide away, making a read error possible. The rearrangement links TRBV5-4 to TRBJ1-5; a possible D gene is TRBD1 (6 bases). The V gene lost 5 bases and the J gene lost 10 bases, with 16 bases spanning the gap. The CDR3 covers 13 residues. The germline gives CDR1 SGHNT, CDR2 YYREEE (reference sequence). CDR3 sequence reads: CASSRGQSGPQHF. The CDR3 DNA reads as TGTGCCAGCAGTCGCGGACAGAGCGGCCCCCAGCATTTT. Full variable domain (rest looked up from reference TRBV5-4 and TRBJ1-5): ETGVTQSPTHLIKTRGQQVTLRCSSQSGHNTVSWYQQALGQGPQFIFQYYREEENGRGNFPPRFSGLQFPNYSSELNVNALELDDSALYLCASSRGQSGPQHFGDGTRLSIL.

Remarks on this clonotype: One base away lies a much larger clone, so this may be a sequencing read error. The rearrangement joins TRBV6-5 to TRBJ2-3, with a weak D call TRBD2 (6 bases). V lost 7 bases and J lost 3, with 17 bases in between. There are 15 residues in the CDR3. Germline lookup yields CDR1 MNHEY and CDR2 SVGAGI. As DNA, the CDR3 is TGTGCCAGCAAATGTTCGGGAGCAACGACAGATACGCAGTATTTT. It encodes CASKCSGATTDTQYF.

The V call is TRBV19, the J call TRBJ1-1; 9 bases agree with TRBD1. Germline CDR1 and CDR2: LNHDA and SQIVND (reference sequence). This CDR3 spans 15 amino acids. Germline trimming cut 4 bases from V and 6 bases from J; bases unmatched to any gene: 9. The CDR3 spells CASSKGQGVRAEAFF. In nucleotides, the CDR3 is TGTGCCAGTAGTAAGGGACAGGGAGTCCGGGCTGAAGCTTTCTTT.

As regards this clonotype: One end of the junction varies from germline; a read error may be responsible. The J gene is TRBJ2-3, the V gene TRBV11-2, with unresolved D. The CDR3 is made up of 17 amino acids. Per the germline V gene, CDR1 is SGHAT and CDR2 is FQNNGV. The CDR3 bases are TGTCCCAGCAGCTGGACGAGATCCTGCGTTAGCACAGATACGCAGTATTTT. This gives the protein CPSSWTRSCVSTDTQYF.

Concerning this clonotype itself: A clone one base away is much larger, so this may be a read error. The chain links TRBV5-4 to TRBJ1-1, with 7 bases fitting TRBD1. The V gene's germline CDR1 is SGHNT and CDR2 YYREEE (reference sequence). The CDR3 is 14 residues long. The chain's CDR3 is CAGSLESGGTEAFF. For the CDR3, the DNA is TGTGCCGGCAGCTTAGAGTCAGGGGGCACTGAAGCTTTCTTT.

With regard to this clonotype: The conserved closing phenylalanine or tryptophan is absent in this CDR3, likely reflecting a read error. The gene calls are TRBV12-3 or TRBV12-4 and TRBJ2-5, with D unclear. Trimming shortened V by 3 bases and J by 4 bases, and 18 bases separated the two germline ends. The CDR3 sequence is 16 residues long. CDR3 bases: TGTGCCAGCAGTTTGTGGCCCAGGAAGGATACAGAGACCCAGTACTCC. Encoded protein: CASSLWPRKDTETQYS.

Regarding this clonotype: This CDR3 is missing its conserved last phenylalanine or tryptophan, likely due to a read error. This sequence joins TRBV12-3 or TRBV12-4 and TRBJ2-2, with TRBD1 identical over 7 bases. The V gene end was trimmed by 4 bases and the J gene end by 5 bases; junction bases not matched to a gene: 4. This CDR3 region has 14 residues. CDR3 sequence (DNA): TGTGCCAGCAGTTCAACACAGGGGACCGGGGAGCTGTTTATC. This codes for CASSSTQGTGELFI.

A note on this clonotype: One end of the junction fails to match germline, which may point to a read error. The CDR3 sequence: CASSLGSSAVYEQYF. In nucleotides, the CDR3 is TGTGCCAGCAGCTTAGGGTCTAGTGCCGTGTACGAGCAGTATTTC. The chain recombines TRBV5-4 with TRBJ2-7; D call uncertain. This CDR3 region has 15 residues. Per the germline V gene, CDR1 is SGHNT and CDR2 is YYREEE (reference sequence).

This clonotype was seen only a few times. The V call is TRBV7-9, the J call TRBJ1-5, with 7 bases matching TRBD1. The V and J ends lost 5 bases and 5 bases, in that order; junction bases with no gene match: 9. This CDR3 has 15 amino acids. Germline V gene data show CDR1 as SEHNR and CDR2 as FQNEAQ (reference sequence). The CDR3 region has the DNA TGTGCCAGCAGCCCGGGACAGTCGCCTCATCAGCCCCAGCATTTT. Protein sequence: CASSPGQSPHQPQHF.

This clonotype showed up many times. The chain uses TRBV6-5 and TRBJ2-2, with TRBD1 matching over 11 bases. With V trimmed by 6 bases and J by 5 bases, 8 bases remained unmatched. The CDR3 consists of 16 residues. Germline values: CDR1 MNHEY, CDR2 SVGAGI. The CDR3 reads CASSRDRGLGTGELFF. The CDR3 region has the DNA TGTGCCAGCAGCCGGGACAGGGGGTTAGGAACCGGGGAGCTGTTTTTT.

This clonotype was observed at least ten times. V is TRBV6-6 and J is TRBJ2-7; D may match TRBD1 or TRBD2 (6 bases each). The CDR3 has 15 amino acids. Trimming removed 5 bases at V and 1 base at J, with 15 bases between. The germline gives CDR1 MNHNY, CDR2 SVGAGI (reference sequence). CDR3 coding DNA: TGTGCCAGCAGTACCCCGGAGGGGGAGTCCTACGAGCAGTACTTC. Encoded protein: CASSTPEGESYEQYF.

This clonotype has only one observation. The junction does not match germline at one end; this may be a read error. The chain couples TRBV12-3 or TRBV12-4 to TRBJ1-1, with D unresolved. The CDR3 loop spans 14 amino acids. CDR3 in DNA: TGTGCCAACAGTCTCCCAGACCTGAACACTGAAGCTTTCTTT. Protein sequence: CANSLPDLNTEAFF.

The J gene is TRBJ2-1, the V gene TRBV2, with 7 nucleotides matching TRBD2. The CDR3 loop spans 15 amino acids. The V gene end was trimmed by 1 base and the J gene end by 1 base; junction bases not matched to a gene: 1. Germline values: CDR1 SNHLY, CDR2 FYNNEI. CDR3 DNA sequence: TGTGCCAGCAGTGAAGGGGGGGGTTCCTACAATGAGCAGTTCTTC. Protein: CASSEGGGSYNEQFF.

A word on this clonotype: No conserved phenylalanine or tryptophan ends this CDR3, so it is likely a read error. The V and J genes are TRBV6-5 and TRBJ2-3, with TRBD2 identical over 12 bases. The CDR3 is 15 residues long. With 3 bases clipped from V and 3 bases from J, the junction kept 1 base outside the gene matches. Germline V gives CDR1 MNHEY, CDR2 SVGAGI. CDR3 in amino acids: CASSYGLAGTDTQYL. The DNA of the CDR3 is TGTGCCAGCAGTTATGGACTAGCGGGAACAGATACGCAGTATCTT.

In the case of this clonotype: An end of the junction does not agree with germline; a read error may underlie this. The chain has TRBV6-1 and TRBJ2-7; 11 nucleotides line up with TRBD2. The CDR3 is made up of 15 amino acids. The V gene's germline CDR1 is MNHNS and CDR2 SASEGT. CDR3 sequence reads: CARSEDSGGAYEQYF. CDR3 sequence (DNA): TGTGCCAGGAGTGAAGATAGCGGGGGGGCCTACGAGCAGTACTTC.

Comment on this clonotype: At one of its ends the junction is not consistent with the germline gene, which may arise from a read error. The CDR3 region is CASSQARTGHDQYF. The DNA of the CDR3 is TGTGCCAGCAGCCAAGCCCGGACAGGGCACGATCAGTACTTC. This chain uses TRBV4-1 with TRBJ2-7, with 8 bases lining up with TRBD1. The CDR3 length is 14 residues. Per germline, CDR1 MGHRA and CDR2 YSYEKL.